This T cell receptor (beta chain) was recovered during a study of patients with pleural tuberculosis. TCRdb passed the reads through MiXCR, listing each CDR3 protein once. The sample contains 25,000 to 30,000 distinct CDR3 sequences, over 15% of which appear only once. The CDR3 sequence is 15 residues long. V shed 6 bases and J shed 7 bases, with 16 bases lying between them. CDR1 and CDR2 from the germline V gene are SGHTA and FQGNSA. This clonotype appeared many times. V gene TRBV7-2 combines with J gene TRBJ1-6; perhaps TRBD1 as D (5 bases). This sequence was found in a human donor with pleural tuberculosis. Sequences were obtained from peripheral blood. Here the CDR3 reads CASRDQNGANSPLHF. CDR3 DNA: TGTGCCAGCAGGGACCAGAACGGGGCAAATTCACCCCTCCACTTT.